This TCR beta chain came from a study of vaccination and CD4 T cells after COVID-19. This clonotype is a singleton in its sample. Its antigen is not identified. The treatment is: roughly 11-day PBMC culture with coronavirus spike peptide pools or control peptides (ViraFEST assay). An Oncomine TCR Beta short-read assay was used to sequence the DNA from cultured CD4+ T cells. Each CDR3 protein is one row after TCRdb ran MiXCR on the PCR reads. Altogether about 15,000 distinct CDR3 sequences are present, about 48% being singletons, with the ten largest covering 10% to 15%. The J segment lost 2 bases and the V segment lost 0 bases, leaving 5 bases of the junction unmatched. Germline V gives CDR1 SGHRS, CDR2 YFSETQ. This CDR3 has 16 amino acids.

The sequenced material came from CD4+ T cells from blood, cultured in vitro. The receptor was derived from a human donor who had recovered from COVID-19. The chain uses TRBV5-1 and TRBJ2-5; 9 nucleotides agree with TRBD1. The CDR3 DNA follows: TGCGCCAGCAGCTTGGTTGGGACAGGGCGGCAAGAGACCCAGTACTTC. Its translation is CASSLVGTGRQETQYF. Full variable domain (remainder filled in from reference TRBV5-1 and TRBJ2-5): KAGVTQTPRYLIKTRGQQVTLSCSPISGHRSVSWYQQTPGQGLQFLFEYFSETQRNKGNFPGRFSGRQFSNSRSEMNVSTLELGDSALYLCASSLVGTGRQETQYFGPGTRLLVL.